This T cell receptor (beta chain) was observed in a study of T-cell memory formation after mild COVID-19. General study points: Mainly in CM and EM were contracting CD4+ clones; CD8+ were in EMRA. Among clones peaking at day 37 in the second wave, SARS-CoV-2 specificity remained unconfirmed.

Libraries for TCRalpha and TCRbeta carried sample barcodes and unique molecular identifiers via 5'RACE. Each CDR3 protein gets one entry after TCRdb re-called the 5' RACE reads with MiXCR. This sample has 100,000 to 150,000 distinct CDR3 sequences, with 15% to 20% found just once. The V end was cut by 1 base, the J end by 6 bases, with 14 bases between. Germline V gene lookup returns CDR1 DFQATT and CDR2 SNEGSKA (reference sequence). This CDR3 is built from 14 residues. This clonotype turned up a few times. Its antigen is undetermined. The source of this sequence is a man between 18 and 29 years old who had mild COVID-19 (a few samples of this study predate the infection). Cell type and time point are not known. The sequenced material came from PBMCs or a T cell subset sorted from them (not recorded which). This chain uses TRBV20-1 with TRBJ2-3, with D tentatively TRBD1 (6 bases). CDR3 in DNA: TGCAGTGCTAGAGGACAGGTGAAGGGTGATACGCAGTATTTT. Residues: CSARGQVKGDTQYF.